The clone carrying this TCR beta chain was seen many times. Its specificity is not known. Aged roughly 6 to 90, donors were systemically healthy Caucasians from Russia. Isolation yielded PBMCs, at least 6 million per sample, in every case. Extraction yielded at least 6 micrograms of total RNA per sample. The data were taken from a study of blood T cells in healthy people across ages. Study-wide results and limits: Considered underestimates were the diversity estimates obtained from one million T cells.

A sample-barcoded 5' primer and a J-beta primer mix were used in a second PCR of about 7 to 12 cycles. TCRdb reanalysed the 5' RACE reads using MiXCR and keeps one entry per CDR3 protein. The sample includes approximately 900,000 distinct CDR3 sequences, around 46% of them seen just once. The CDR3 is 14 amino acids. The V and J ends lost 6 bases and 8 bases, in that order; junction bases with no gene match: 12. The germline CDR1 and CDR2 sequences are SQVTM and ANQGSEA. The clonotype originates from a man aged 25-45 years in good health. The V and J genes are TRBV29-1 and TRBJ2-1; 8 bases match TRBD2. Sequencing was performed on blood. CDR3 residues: CSVNGLAGSHEQFF. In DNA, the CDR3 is TGCAGCGTGAACGGGCTAGCGGGTAGCCATGAGCAGTTCTTC.